This T cell receptor beta chain derives from a study of long-term antiretroviral therapy in people with HIV. Study as a whole: The 2015 immediate-ART recommendation was preceded by the earliest samples by about a decade.

A note on this clone: The antigen is not known.

Notes on the study in general: Repertoire composition at all time points was dominated by clones that had expanded before ART.

Specimens held roughly 0.9-10 million cryopreserved PBMC prior to DNA extraction. The immunoSEQ assay was v3.0, run at survey level. Per-sample targets for sequencing were roughly 40,000-55,000 T-cell genomes. TCRdb's table, derived via immunoSEQ multiplex PCR, lists solely in-frame clones and lacks some. The top ten hold approximately 6.8% of the sample, which has roughly 30,000 clones, roughly 92% seen once. Germline lookup yields CDR1 GTSNPN and CDR2 SVGIG (reference sequence). With 0 bases clipped from V and 5 bases from J, the junction kept 5 bases outside the gene matches. The CDR3 spans 14 residues.

The V and J genes are TRBV30 and TRBJ1-1; 8 positions match TRBD1. The source material was unsorted PBMCs, sampled about 6.5 years after starting antiretroviral therapy. The receptor was derived from a middle-aged woman with HIV. The CDR3 loop reads CAWSVGGQATEAFF. The DNA for the CDR3 is TGTGCCTGGAGTGTAGGGGGACAGGCTACTGAAGCTTTCTTT.